The clone carrying this TCR beta chain showed up just once. Its target is not known. From germline, CDR1 is SGHVS and CDR2 FNYEAQ. The CDR3 is 16 residues long. Between the trimmed V and J ends, which lost 1 base and 0 bases, there was a span of 11 bases. This entry belongs to a study of shared clonotypes between healthy human individuals. On the study more broadly: Each donor had three CD4 naive, three CD4 memory, two CD8 naive and one CD8 memory plate. Study results and limitations: Only blood was sampled; tissue repertoires likely differ.

Here immunoSEQ multiplex PCR was the method, and the copy in TCRdb shows in-frame clones only, minus some. The data hold around 980,000 clones, with about 80% observed a single time. Donors were healthy HIV-negative adults without recent acute infections or vaccinations. The source material was memory CD4+ T cells from PBMCs. Subset meaning: CD45RA-negative fraction. This receptor was taken from a man aged 18 to 35 in good health. Some clones in this sample may be carry-over from other donors' samples. This chain uses TRBV7-6 with TRBJ2-3; D may be TRBD2 (5 bases). The CDR3 nucleotides are TGTGCCAGCAGCTTAGTTATGGGAGCCAGCACAGATACGCAGTATTTT. Amino acid sequence: CASSLVMGASTDTQYF.